Below, one TCR beta chain is given with its context. The data were obtained in a study of technical replicates of blood from a handful of donors. The CDR3 is made up of 14 amino acids. TCRdb keeps only in-frame clones here, not all; method: immunoSEQ multiplex PCR. In the table there are 55,000 to 80,000 clones, 93% of which are singletons. The receptor's source is a human donor in good health. The sample taken for sequencing was T cells isolated from PBMCs. The J gene is TRBJ2-2, the V gene TRBV21-1; TRBD2, the table's D call, was not compared with the DNA. TRBV21-1 is shown as a pseudogene. The CDR3 sequence is CASRYDEDTGELFF. The DNA of the CDR3 is TGTGCCAGCAGATATGACGAGGACACCGGGGAGCTGTTTTTT.